The next 12 T cell receptor beta chains were all read from a single sample in a study of blood T cell repertoires in COVID-19 (dated by TCRdb to about 2020). Libraries were made using the immunoSEQ multiplex PCR assay. Here the immuneACCESS table is served through TCRdb, limited to in-frame sequences with V and J called. Missing clones are a known gap in these copies; in checked studies unresolved V genes cover under half, and the rest lacks a known reason. Here the sample has 250,000 or so clones; around 90% occur a single time. Of the sample, about 3% is held by the ten largest clones. Sequenced input: PBMCs or T cells enriched from blood (not recorded which). These receptors were obtained from a man in his forties who had been exposed to COVID-19.

The genes are TRBV3-1 (or the pseudogene TRBV3-2) and TRBJ2-1; no reliable D call. Germline CDR1 is LGHDT and CDR2 is YNNKEL (reference sequence). V lost 3 bases to trimming and J lost 9 bases, with 12 bases between them. This CDR3 spans 13 amino acids. The CDR3 reads CASSHQFSLEQFF. DNA for the CDR3: TGTGCCAGCAGCCACCAGTTTTCTCTTGAGCAGTTCTTC.

This sequence joins TRBV6-5 and TRBJ2-7, with 7 bases that match TRBD2. Germline assignment: CDR1 MNHEY and CDR2 SVGAGI. V shed 2 bases and J 4 bases; nucleotides not matched to a gene: 5. CDR3 size: 14 residues. The CDR3 region has the DNA TGTGCCAGCAGTTACGGGGGGGTTGTGTACGAGCAGTACTTC. It translates to CASSYGGVVYEQYF.

This clone was seen only once. J is TRBJ1-3 and V is TRBV10-3, with 7 bases that match TRBD1. This CDR3 has 15 residues. Germline V gene sequence: CDR1 ENHRY, CDR2 SYGVKD. J was trimmed by 7 bases and V by 4 bases; bases with no gene match: 10. The CDR3 reads CAISAGQGGQNTIYF. The CDR3 DNA reads as TGTGCCATCAGTGCGGGCCAGGGGGGCCAGAACACCATATATTTT.

The chain is built from TRBV10-3 and TRBJ2-2, with 9 bases identical to TRBD1. Germline V CDR1 and CDR2: ENHRY, SYGVKD. V trimming: 6 bases; J trimming: 6 bases; junction bases outside the gene matches: 5. CDR3 length: 14 residues. CDR3 loop: CAISQGQGPGELFF. CDR3 nucleotides: TGTGCCATCAGCCAGGGACAGGGTCCCGGGGAGCTGTTTTTT.

The chain combines TRBV19 with TRBJ1-1, with TRBD1 as a possible D gene (5 bases). The CDR3 length is 13 residues. The ends were cut back, 3 bases at V and 3 bases at J, with 8 bases in the middle. Germline CDR1 reads LNHDA; CDR2 reads SQIVND (reference sequence). CDR3 protein: CASSIGADTEAFF. In DNA form, the CDR3 reads TGTGCCAGTAGTATTGGGGCAGACACTGAAGCTTTCTTT.

This clone was observed a handful of times. This rearrangement joins TRBV19 to TRBJ2-2, with 10 bases fitting TRBD1. Germline V CDR1 and CDR2: LNHDA, SQIVND (reference sequence). This CDR3 contains 13 residues. The trim removed 6 bases at V and 7 bases at J, leaving 2 bases unmatched. As DNA, the CDR3 is TGTGCCAGTAGGGACAGGGGGATCGGGGAGCTGTTTTTT. This gives the protein CASRDRGIGELFF.

The chain employs TRBV10-3 and TRBJ2-7; 12 bases line up with TRBD2. This CDR3 has 15 residues. V shed 6 bases, J shed 2 bases, and the junction held 5 bases outside the gene matches. CDR1 is ENHRY, CDR2 SYGVKD, per germline. CDR3 nucleotides: TGTGCCATCAGGACGACTAGCGGGAGTCCCTACGAGCAGTACTTC. It is translated as CAIRTTSGSPYEQYF.

This clone appeared once. V usage is TRBV11-2 and J usage is TRBJ2-7, with TRBD2 matching 7 bases. The J segment lost 6 bases and the V segment lost 0 bases, leaving 23 bases of the junction unmatched. CDR1 and CDR2 (germline): SGHAT, FQNNGV. The CDR3 has 20 amino acids. In DNA form, the CDR3 reads TGTGCCAGCAGCTTAGAACCCATACGCTTCGACAGTTCACTAGCGATCGAGCAGTACTTC. This codes for CASSLEPIRFDSSLAIEQYF.

The chain has TRBV11-2 and TRBJ2-1, with 12 positions matching TRBD2. V was clipped by 4 bases and J by 4 bases; unmatched bases: 8. The CDR3 is made up of 17 amino acids. In germline, CDR1 is SGHAT, CDR2 FQNNGV. The chain's CDR3 is CASSSLLAGGQYNEQFF. DNA of the CDR3: TGTGCCAGCAGCTCCTTACTAGCGGGAGGACAATACAATGAGCAGTTCTTC.

This chain joins TRBV6-5 and TRBJ2-3; TRBD2 agrees at 8 bases. V lost 6 bases and J lost 4; bases outside the gene matches: 9. Germline loops: CDR1 MNHEY, CDR2 SVGAGI. The CDR3 sequence is 15 residues long. The CDR3 nucleotides are TGTGCCAGCAGCCCCGGACTAGCTCCGTCAGATACGCAGTATTTT. Amino acids: CASSPGLAPSDTQYF.

The chain employs TRBV27 and TRBJ1-5; 9 bases match TRBD1. The germline gives CDR1 MNHEY, CDR2 SMNVEV (reference sequence). V was pared by 0 bases and J by 3 bases, with 3 bases of the junction left unmatched. There are 16 residues in the CDR3. The CDR3 region is CASSLSGTGINQPQHF. CDR3 DNA sequence: TGTGCCAGCAGTTTATCCGGGACAGGGATCAATCAGCCCCAGCATTTT.

The chain joins TRBV6-2 or TRBV6-3 to TRBJ1-2; 8 bases agree with TRBD1. The CDR3 runs 14 residues. Per the germline V gene, CDR1 is MNHEY and CDR2 is SVGEGT. The trim removed 2 bases at V and 7 bases at J, leaving 6 bases unmatched. The DNA of the CDR3 is TGTGCCAGCAGTTACCAGGGGGCGACGGTTGGCTACACCTTC. Protein product: CASSYQGATVGYTF.